The 3 T cell receptor beta chains in this list originate from one sample, sequenced in a study of cytomegalovirus exposure and HLA in healthy donors. The PCR was carried out with 60 Vbeta primers and 13 Jbeta primers. Measured with immunoSEQ multiplex PCR; TCRdb has only the in-frame clones, and not every one. The sample lists 150,000 to 200,000 clones, 84% occurring once. The specimen was PBMCs. Receptor source: a boy between 5 and 17 years old in good health and CMV-seronegative.

This clone was seen only once. The chain is built from TRBV6-8 and TRBJ1-4, with TRBD1 identical over 8 bases. CDR3 length: 14 residues. The V segment lost 9 bases and the J segment 5 bases; nucleotides outside the gene matches: 8. Germline values: CDR1 MNHGY, CDR2 SAAAGT. CDR3 sequence (DNA): TGTGCCAGGCCCCCGGGACAGGTGAATGAAAAACTGTTTTTT. This encodes CARPPGQVNEKLFF.

The chain joins TRBV5-5 to TRBJ2-1, with D possibly matching TRBD1 (5 bases). Germline V lookup: CDR1 SGHKS, CDR2 YYEKEE (reference sequence). The CDR3 is 15 amino acids. The germline V and J ends were trimmed by 0 bases and 1 base, with 8 bases remaining between them. CDR3 coding DNA: TGTGCCAGCAGCTTGGAGGGGATTTCCTACAATGAGCAGTTCTTC. This codes for CASSLEGISYNEQFF.

The chain recombines TRBV10-3 with TRBJ2-2, with 9 positions matching TRBD2. The CDR3 totals 17 residues. Looked up from germline, CDR1 is ENHRY and CDR2 is SYGVKD. With 4 bases clipped from V and 4 bases from J, the junction kept 10 bases outside the gene matches. CDR3 loop: CAISGLAAQDGTGELFF. The CDR3 coding sequence is TGTGCCATCAGTGGACTAGCGGCTCAGGATGGCACCGGGGAGCTGTTTTTT.